This TCR beta chain came from a study of shared T cell receptors in the human thymus. V was pared by 4 bases and J by 5 bases, with 16 bases between. The CDR3 is made up of 14 amino acids. Germline V CDR1 and CDR2: SGHRS, YFSETQ. Libraries were prepared by immunoSEQ multiplex PCR; TCRdb keeps only in-frame clonotypes and omits some of them. Found here are hundreds of thousands of clones, around 89% of them singletons; the top ten hold over 0.008%. This sample also belongs to another study, concerning human thymus T cells. Per that study: Donors were healthy Finnish infants having corrective surgery for congenital heart defects. Resections obtained during corrective heart surgery supplied the thymus tissue. An apparent bias in V and J gene usage was seen in thymic and blood repertoires. Thymic repertoires from unrelated individuals overlapped highly, related research reported.

The chain employs TRBV5-1 and TRBJ2-7, with D tentatively TRBD2 (6 bases). Sequences were obtained from thymocytes. This clonotype originated in a boy younger than two with a congenital heart defect. The CDR3 DNA follows: TGCGCCAGCAGCGACCGGGACTGGGGCCACGAGCAGTACTTC. Encoded protein: CASSDRDWGHEQYF. Based on the CDR3 plus reference TRBV5-1 and TRBJ2-7, the full variable domain is KAGVTQTPRYLIKTRGQQVTLSCSPISGHRSVSWYQQTPGQGLQFLFEYFSETQRNKGNFPGRFSGRQFSNSRSEMNVSTLELGDSALYLCASSDRDWGHEQYFGPGTRLTVT.